The next 29 T cell receptor beta chains were all read from a single sample in a study of blood T cells in healthy people across ages. Together with a sample-barcoded 5' primer, a J-beta primer mix was included in a second PCR lasting about 7 to 11 cycles. TCRdb re-derived calls from the 5' RACE reads in MiXCR, one entry per CDR3 protein. This sample has about 1,500,000 distinct CDR3 sequences, with about 28% found just once. The specimen was blood. The receptors stem from a woman aged 25 to 39 in good health.

This chain joins TRBV5-4 and TRBJ2-1, with TRBD2 identical over 9 bases. CDR3 size: 13 residues. Germline lookup yields CDR1 SGHNT and CDR2 YYREEE (reference sequence). The trim removed 3 bases at V and 9 bases at J, leaving 4 bases unmatched. CDR3: CASSSGLAIEQFF. In DNA form, the CDR3 reads TGTGCCAGCAGCTCGGGACTAGCCATTGAGCAGTTCTTC. The full variable domain, completed using reference TRBV5-4 and TRBJ2-1, is ETGVTQSPTHLIKTRGQQVTLRCSSQSGHNTVSWYQQALGQGPQFIFQYYREEENGRGNFPPRFSGLQFPNYSSELNVNALELDDSALYLCASSSGLAIEQFFGPGTRLTVL.

As regards this clonotype: At one end, the junction sequence differs from germline, possibly due to a read error. The gene calls are TRBV4-1 and TRBJ2-5; D remains ambiguous. The DNA end favors TRBJ2-7, so the J call may be wrong. Germline V gene data show CDR1 as MGHRA and CDR2 as YSYEKL. CDR3 size: 13 residues. In DNA form, the CDR3 reads TGCGTCAGCAGCCAAGATATCCCTCGCGAGCAGTACTTC. It yields the protein CVSSQDIPREQYF.

The chain recombines TRBV7-2 with TRBJ1-4; no firm D call. Germline V lookup: CDR1 SGHTA, CDR2 FQGNSA. This CDR3 spans 16 amino acids. V shed 5 bases and J shed 8 bases, with 21 bases lying between them. CDR3 protein: CASSRKRVTAQEKLFF. The CDR3 DNA reads as TGTGCCAGCAGCCGCAAGAGGGTTACAGCTCAAGAAAAACTGTTTTTT.

This clonotype was seen more than once but under ten times. This chain joins TRBV9 and TRBJ1-1; 7 bases align to TRBD1. This CDR3 has 13 amino acids. Germline lookup yields CDR1 SGDLS and CDR2 YYNGEE. J lost 6 bases, V lost 2 bases, and 4 bases had no gene match. Here the CDR3 reads CASSVIQGAEAFF. The CDR3 DNA follows: TGTGCCAGCAGCGTCATTCAGGGGGCTGAAGCTTTCTTT.

This clonotype has more than one count but fewer than ten. This sequence joins TRBV7-9 and TRBJ2-1; D is possibly TRBD2 (5 bases). V was clipped by 5 bases and J by 5 bases, with 10 bases between them. The CDR3 has 13 residues. In germline, CDR1 is SEHNR, CDR2 FQNEAQ (reference sequence). CDR3 sequence (DNA): TGTGCCAGCAGCGAAGGACTGAACAATGAGCAGTTCTTC. This translates into CASSEGLNNEQFF.

This clonotype was recorded a few times. The V and J genes are TRBV24-1 and TRBJ2-6; D might be TRBD1 (6 bases). This CDR3 has 15 residues. CDR1 and CDR2 from the germline V gene are KGHDR and SFDVKD. Between the trimmed V and J ends, which lost 5 bases and 4 bases, there was a span of 11 bases. The CDR3 region is CATSVGARGANVLTF. In DNA form, the CDR3 reads TGTGCCACCAGTGTGGGGGCAAGAGGGGCCAACGTCCTGACTTTC.

A few counts support this clonotype. The rearrangement links TRBV5-6 to TRBJ2-5; D is undetermined. This CDR3 is built from 15 residues. V dropped 7 bases and J dropped 0 bases, with 16 bases sitting between them. The germline CDR1 and CDR2 sequences are SGHDT and YYEEEE. The CDR3 loop reads CASAPRWWYQETQYF. The CDR3 DNA sequence: TGTGCCAGCGCCCCCCGGTGGTGGTACCAAGAGACCCAGTACTTC.

A few counts support this clonotype. J is TRBJ1-2 and V is TRBV5-1; D is uncertain. V was clipped by 4 bases and J by 8 bases, with 24 bases between them. CDR3 length: 16 residues. Germline V gene lookup returns CDR1 SGHRS and CDR2 YFSETQ. The CDR3 nucleotides read TGCGCCAGCAGCGCCGGGAGTTCGGTCCCGGAGTGGGGCTACACCTTC. It encodes CASSAGSSVPEWGYTF.

J is TRBJ2-1 and V is TRBV15; TRBD1 is a possible D gene (5 bases). Trimming left V 5 bases short and J 7 bases short, with 15 bases between. Germline loops: CDR1 LNHNV, CDR2 YYDKDF (reference sequence). This CDR3 is 14 amino acids long. DNA of the CDR3: TGTGCCACCAGCTCTAGGACCAGGGTTAATGAGCAGTTCTTC. This encodes CATSSRTRVNEQFF.

The genes are TRBV10-3 and TRBJ2-6; D is perhaps TRBD2 (7 bases). Trimming removed 11 bases from V and 0 bases from J, with 20 bases in between. CDR3 length: 17 amino acids. CDR1 is ENHRY and CDR2 is SYGVKD in the germline V gene. CDR3 region: CAARGARVNSGANVLTF. DNA of the CDR3: TGTGCCGCCCGGGGGGCGAGGGTGAACTCTGGGGCCAACGTCCTGACTTTC.

This clonotype has a count of ten or more. The chain recombines TRBV5-1 with TRBJ2-5; D is possibly TRBD1 (7 bases). Germline values: CDR1 SGHRS, CDR2 YFSETQ. This CDR3 is 14 amino acids long. Trimming removed 2 bases at V and 3 bases at J, with 11 bases between. In nucleotides, the CDR3 is TGCGCCAGCAGCTTCCGCGGGACAGAAGAGACCCAGTACTTC. This gives the protein CASSFRGTEETQYF.

The chain employs TRBV20-1 and TRBJ2-3; D is possibly TRBD1 (6 bases). This CDR3 comprises 15 residues. CDR1 DFQATT and CDR2 SNEGSKA come from the germline V gene (reference sequence). Trimming took 0 bases from V and 2 from J, leaving 12 bases between them. CDR3 nucleotides: TGCAGTGCTAGAGATCGACAGGAGATCACAGATACGCAGTATTTT. As protein: CSARDRQEITDTQYF.

This clonotype was detected many times. The chain employs TRBV29-1 and TRBJ1-4; 8 bases agree with TRBD1. CDR3 size: 13 residues. V trimming: 7 bases; J trimming: 7 bases; junction bases outside the gene matches: 8. Germline assignment: CDR1 SQVTM and CDR2 ANQGSEA. The CDR3 nucleotides are TGCAGCGCTGCCGGGACAGGTAGTGAAAAACTGTTTTTT. This encodes CSAAGTGSEKLFF. Supplemented by reference TRBV29-1 and TRBJ1-4, the full variable domain reads SAVISQKPSRDICQRGTSLTIQCQVDSQVTMMFWYRQQPGQSLTLIATANQGSEATYESGFVIDKFPISRPNLTFSTLTVSNMSPEDSSIYLCSAAGTGSEKLFFGSGTQLSVL.

For the CDR3, the DNA is TGTGCCAGCTCACCCCGTCTGGATGAAAACATTCAGTACTTC. This gives the protein CASSPRLDENIQYF. The chain carries TRBV18 and TRBJ2-4; no clear D gene. Germline lookup yields CDR1 KGHSH and CDR2 LQKENI. CDR3 length equals 14 residues. V lost 3 bases to trimming and J lost 5 bases, with 11 bases between them.

The rearrangement uses TRBV9 and TRBJ2-3, with D perhaps matching TRBD2 (6 bases). This CDR3 is 15 amino acids long. V was pared by 3 bases and J by 3 bases, with 14 bases between. Germline V gene sequence: CDR1 SGDLS, CDR2 YYNGEE. DNA of the CDR3: TGTGCCAGCAGCGCATTAAGCGGAGGGACAGATACGCAGTATTTT. Translated: CASSALSGGTDTQYF. Looking up the rest from reference TRBV9 and TRBJ2-3 gives the full variable domain: DSGVTQTPKHLITATGQRVTLRCSPRSGDLSVYWYQQSLDQGLQFLIQYYNGEERAKGNILERFSAQQFPDLHSELNLSSLELGDSALYFCASSALSGGTDTQYFGPGTRLTVL.

This chain connects TRBV20-1 to TRBJ1-5; 9 nucleotides match TRBD1. The CDR3 extends over 17 amino acids. Germline-derived CDR1 and CDR2 are DFQATT and SNEGSKA (reference sequence). Germline trimming cut 3 bases from V and 1 base from J; bases unmatched to any gene: 10. The CDR3 region has the DNA TGCAGTGCTAGCGCGACAGGGGGACGGGGGAGCAATCAGCCCCAGCATTTT. Amino acids: CSASATGGRGSNQPQHF.

The rearrangement links TRBV20-1 to TRBJ1-5, with TRBD1 matching 9 bases. In germline, CDR1 is DFQATT, CDR2 SNEGSKA (reference sequence). V dropped 5 bases and J dropped 3; count of bases not matched to a gene: 5. CDR3 size: 14 residues. CDR3 sequence: CSARTGAPNQPQHF. The CDR3 DNA is TGCAGTGCTCGGACAGGGGCTCCCAATCAGCCCCAGCATTTT.

This chain joins TRBV4-1 and TRBJ2-4, with TRBD2 as a possible D gene (5 bases). Germline CDR1 and CDR2: MGHRA and YSYEKL. This CDR3 region has 20 residues. V was clipped by 0 bases and J by 0 bases, with 21 bases between them. The CDR3 region has the DNA TGCGCCAGCAGCCAAGACCCGCCCCCGACGAGGGAAGTAGCCAAAAACATTCAGTACTTC. The encoded protein is CASSQDPPPTREVAKNIQYF.

This clonotype was counted a few times. The chain carries TRBV7-9 and TRBJ2-3; 13 bases line up with TRBD2. The V and J ends lost 5 bases and 4 bases, in that order; junction bases with no gene match: 6. The germline CDR1 and CDR2 sequences are SEHNR and FQNEAQ (reference sequence). The CDR3 length is 16 residues. Here the CDR3 reads CASSPTSGRASDTQYF. CDR3 sequence (DNA): TGTGCCAGCAGCCCTACTAGCGGGAGGGCCTCAGATACGCAGTATTTT.

This clonotype has at least ten counts. This chain joins TRBV10-3 and TRBJ2-1, with 10 bases lining up with TRBD2. Germline-derived CDR1 and CDR2 are ENHRY and SYGVKD. The CDR3 extends over 16 amino acids. J was trimmed by 6 bases and V by 0 bases; bases with no gene match: 5. CDR3 sequence: CAISESLAGVTNEQFF. CDR3 DNA sequence: TGTGCCATCAGTGAGTCTCTAGCGGGAGTTACCAATGAGCAGTTCTTC.

In DNA, the CDR3 is TGTGCCAGCAGCTTAAGCGTCGGGACAGGAGACAATGAGCAGTTCTTC. It specifies CASSLSVGTGDNEQFF. The chain has TRBV7-3 and TRBJ2-1, with 8 positions matching TRBD1. With V trimmed by 1 base and J by 5 bases, 7 bases remained unmatched. The CDR3 extends over 16 amino acids. Germline CDR1 and CDR2: SGHTA and FQGTGA.

A few counts support this clonotype. A much larger clone lies one base from this, so it may be a read error. The chain joins TRBV29-1 to TRBJ2-7, with 10 bases that match TRBD1. The CDR3 contains 15 residues. CDR1 and CDR2 (germline): SQVTM, ANQGSEA. The CDR3 bases are TGCAGCGTTGAAGGGCCGGGACAGGGGAGCTACGTGCAGTACTTC. Its translation is CSVEGPGQGSYVQYF.

The chain links TRBV3-1 to TRBJ1-4; D gene unclear. Germline V gene data show CDR1 as LGHDT and CDR2 as YNNKEL (reference sequence). The V end was cut by 4 bases, the J end by 8 bases, with 11 bases between. This CDR3 region has 13 residues. The CDR3 region has the DNA TGTGCCAGCAGCCTGCAAATAGGGGAAAAACTGTTTTTT. Translation gives CASSLQIGEKLFF.

This clonotype came up a few times. The DNA of the CDR3 is TGTGCCAGCAGTTCCCACGGACTAGCGGGGAGTTCCTACAATGAGCAGTTCTTC. Translated, it gives CASSSHGLAGSSYNEQFF. The V call is TRBV6-2 or TRBV6-3, the J call TRBJ2-1; 12 bases match TRBD2. This CDR3 has 18 residues. Losses at the gene ends were 4 bases for V and 1 base for J; bases not matched to a gene: 8. Germline assignment: CDR1 MNHEY and CDR2 SVGEGT.

Worth noting for this clonotype: Possible read error: a much larger clone is one base away. This chain uses TRBV3-1 with TRBJ2-4, with 9 nucleotides matching TRBD2. The junction had 10 bases not matched to a gene; V was cut back by 4 bases and J by 0 bases. This CDR3 is built from 18 residues. CDR1 is LGHDT, CDR2 YNNKEL, per germline (reference sequence). The CDR3 DNA sequence: TGTGCCAGCAGCCGGCCGGAGACTAGCGGAATAGCCAAAAACATTCAGTACTTC. This sequence encodes CASSRPETSGIAKNIQYF. Drawing the rest from reference TRBV3-1 and TRBJ2-4, the complete variable domain is DTAVSQTPKYLVTQMGNDKSIKCEQNLGHDTMYWYKQDSKKFLKIMFSYNNKELIINETVPNRFSPKSPDKAHLNLHINSLELGDSAVYFCASSRPETSGIAKNIQYFGAGTRLSVL.

The table lists this clonotype with a few counts. The gene calls are TRBV7-3 and TRBJ1-1; 9 bases are shared with TRBD1. J gave up 6 bases and V 3 bases, and 8 bases lay outside the gene matches. CDR3 length: 15 amino acids. The germline V gene has CDR1 SGHTA and CDR2 FQGTGA. CDR3 protein: CASSFTGGPGAEAFF. The CDR3 DNA is TGTGCCAGCAGCTTCACAGGGGGCCCCGGCGCTGAAGCTTTCTTT.

This clonotype was detected only a few times. The V and J genes are TRBV6-5 and TRBJ2-5; tentatively, D is TRBD1 (5 bases). Germline V gene lookup returns CDR1 MNHEY and CDR2 SVGAGI. V was shortened by 4 bases and J by 4 bases, with 10 bases between the two germline ends. CDR3 length: 13 residues. CDR3 in DNA: TGTGCCAGCAGTTCAGGGTTCTCAGAGACCCAGTACTTC. Its protein product is CASSSGFSETQYF.

This clonotype has ten or more counts. This rearrangement joins TRBV4-1 to TRBJ2-7; a weak D match, TRBD2 (5 bases). Germline V gives CDR1 MGHRA, CDR2 YSYEKL. Trimming cost V 4 bases and J 6 bases, with 25 bases left between them. The CDR3 has 17 amino acids. CDR3 nucleotides: TGCGCCAGCAGCCCAGAGAGGGTGCTACGGTCGTCTGGCGAGCAGTACTTC. This translates into CASSPERVLRSSGEQYF.

The J gene is TRBJ1-1, the V gene TRBV7-2; possible D gene TRBD1, 5 bases. CDR1 and CDR2 from the germline V gene are SGHTA and FQGNSA. The CDR3 extends over 12 amino acids. Trimming shortened V by 7 bases and J by 8 bases, and 14 bases separated the two germline ends. The CDR3 protein is CASTGQHREAFF. The CDR3, as DNA: TGTGCCAGCACCGGTCAGCACAGGGAAGCTTTCTTT.